The 15 T cell receptor beta chains given below trace back to one sample, sequenced in a study of neurological immune-mediated disorders. One entry per CDR3 protein results from TCRdb running MiXCR on the 5' RACE reads. The profile shows fewer than 50,000 distinct CDR3 sequences, about 13% of them singletons. Noted time point: longitudinal time-point 3. The sample comprised PBMCs. The receptors here all came from a man between 25 and 39 years old in good health.

The table lists this clonotype with a few counts. The chain employs TRBV10-3 and TRBJ1-1; 7 nucleotides align to TRBD1. The J segment lost 1 base and the V segment lost 6 bases, leaving 5 bases of the junction unmatched. The CDR3 is 14 residues long. CDR1 ENHRY and CDR2 SYGVKD come from the germline V gene. The chain's CDR3 is CAIRNGTANTEAFF. The DNA for the CDR3 is TGTGCCATCAGGAACGGGACAGCGAACACTGAAGCTTTCTTT.

The gene calls are TRBV18 and TRBJ1-4; tentatively, D is TRBD1 (5 bases). The germline gives CDR1 KGHSH, CDR2 LQKENI. The germline V and J ends were trimmed by 6 bases and 6 bases, with 26 bases remaining between them. The CDR3 length is 18 residues. The CDR3 DNA reads as TGTGCCAGCTCCCACGCCGGGACCGCAGAGTGGGGCGATGAAAAACTGTTTTTT. It translates to CASSHAGTAEWGDEKLFF. Variable domain in full (rest from reference TRBV18 and TRBJ1-4): NAGVMQNPRHLVRRRGQEARLRCSPMKGHSHVYWYRQLPEEGLKFMVYLQKENIIDESGMPKERFSAEFPKEGPSILRIQQVVRGDSAAYFCASSHAGTAEWGDEKLFFGSGTQLSVL.

This clonotype was detected ten times or more. The chain combines TRBV7-3 with TRBJ2-6; 12 bases are shared with TRBD1. Trimming cost V 3 bases and J 1 base; bases outside gene matches: 16. The CDR3 runs 22 residues. Germline assignment: CDR1 SGHTA and CDR2 FQGTGA. The CDR3 sequence: CASSFSRPGQGAALSGANVLTF. CDR3 nucleotide sequence: TGTGCCAGCAGCTTTTCCCGCCCGGGACAGGGGGCTGCCTTATCTGGGGCCAACGTCCTGACTTTC.

This clonotype was observed at least ten times. J is TRBJ2-6 and V is TRBV7-6, with a weak D call TRBD1 (5 bases). The CDR3 has 17 residues. Looked up from germline, CDR1 is SGHVS and CDR2 is FNYEAQ. V lost 1 base and J lost 2, with 12 bases in between. The CDR3 DNA sequence: TGTGCCAGCAGCTTAGTCGGTCACAGGACTGGGGCCAACGTCCTGACTTTC. It is translated as CASSLVGHRTGANVLTF.

This clonotype was found many times. The V gene is TRBV28, the J gene TRBJ2-7, with D uncertain. Germline values: CDR1 MDHEN, CDR2 SYDVKM. Trimming took off 1 base at V and 3 bases at J, with 13 bases between the two ends. This CDR3 comprises 15 residues. CDR3 sequence reads: CASSLYSARSYEQYF. As DNA, the CDR3 is TGTGCCAGCAGTTTATATTCGGCCCGAAGCTACGAGCAGTACTTC.

V is TRBV7-2 and J is TRBJ2-5; possibly TRBD1 for D (5 bases). V was pared by 5 bases and J by 2 bases, with 21 bases between. Germline CDR1 reads SGHTA; CDR2 reads FQGNSA. The CDR3 covers 17 residues. The CDR3 sequence is CASSPNYGARGQETQYF. The CDR3 DNA sequence: TGTGCCAGCAGCCCCAATTATGGGGCCAGAGGACAAGAGACCCAGTACTTC.

Concerning this clonotype itself: Because it lacks the conserved phenylalanine or tryptophan at the end, this CDR3 is likely a read error. For the CDR3, the DNA is TGCAGCGTTGGTGTGCGAGGGGGGGTGCAGTTCTAC. Protein product: CSVGVRGGVQFY. The chain recombines TRBV29-1 with TRBJ2-1; possible D gene TRBD2, 7 bases. Germline V CDR1 and CDR2: SQVTM, ANQGSEA. With 4 bases removed from V and 12 bases from J, the gap between germline ends came to 16 bases. This CDR3 comprises 12 residues.

This clonotype was picked up many times. This chain connects TRBV20-1 to TRBJ2-7, with D possibly being TRBD1 or TRBD2 (5 bases each). The CDR3 is 18 residues long. V lost 2 bases and J lost 0, with 23 bases in between. Germline V gene data show CDR1 as DFQATT and CDR2 as SNEGSKA (reference sequence). The CDR3, as DNA: TGCAGTGCTAGACCCGCGGGTTATGGGGCGGAACCCTCCTACGAGCAGTACTTC. Translation: CSARPAGYGAEPSYEQYF.

This clonotype was seen ten or more times. The chain is built from TRBV6-5 and TRBJ2-7, with D tentatively TRBD2 (6 bases). Germline V CDR1 and CDR2: MNHEY, SVGAGI. Trimming removed 5 bases at V and 5 bases at J, with 19 bases between. The CDR3 has 15 amino acids. Here the CDR3 DNA reads TGTGCCAGCAGTGATTACGGGAGTATAGGCGACGAGCAGTACTTC. Translated, it gives CASSDYGSIGDEQYF.

This clonotype has ten or more counts. The chain employs TRBV3-1 and TRBJ2-2; D is undetermined. The germline V gene has CDR1 LGHDT and CDR2 YNNKEL (reference sequence). V gave up 4 bases and J gave up 7 bases, with 16 bases separating them. The CDR3 runs to 15 residues. The DNA for the CDR3 is TGTGCCAGCAGCCGTACCGGGCCCCAAGGCGGGGAGCTGTTTTTT. Its protein product is CASSRTGPQGGELFF. The whole variable domain, filled in from reference TRBV3-1 and TRBJ2-2, reads DTAVSQTPKYLVTQMGNDKSIKCEQNLGHDTMYWYKQDSKKFLKIMFSYNNKELIINETVPNRFSPKSPDKAHLNLHINSLELGDSAVYFCASSRTGPQGGELFFGEGSRLTVL.

This clonotype was found many times. The V gene is TRBV11-2, the J gene TRBJ2-7; D ambiguous. Trimming removed 8 bases at V and 2 bases at J, with 10 bases between. Germline CDR1 is SGHAT and CDR2 is FQNNGV. This CDR3 has 12 residues. CDR3 sequence reads: CASFQDPYEQYF. The CDR3 DNA is TGTGCCAGCTTTCAGGACCCCTACGAGCAGTACTTC.

There are many counts of this clonotype. This chain uses TRBV20-1 with TRBJ2-1; 7 nucleotides match TRBD1. The CDR3 covers 14 residues. Trimming removed 2 bases from V and 9 bases from J; junction bases left unmatched: 10. CDR1 DFQATT and CDR2 SNEGSKA come from the germline V gene (reference sequence). The CDR3 is CSARPTGRGGEQFF. In DNA, the CDR3 is TGCAGTGCTAGACCGACAGGGAGAGGAGGTGAGCAGTTCTTC.

This clonotype was recorded many times. The chain is built from TRBV27 and TRBJ1-3; D gene uncertain. Germline V gene data show CDR1 as MNHEY and CDR2 as SMNVEV (reference sequence). Trimming took off 9 bases at V and 4 bases at J, with 16 bases between the two ends. The CDR3 contains 14 residues. The chain's CDR3 is CASGPGFEGNTIYF. CDR3 nucleotides: TGTGCCAGTGGACCGGGCTTTGAAGGAAACACCATATATTTT.

This clonotype was found many times. The V and J genes are TRBV4-1 and TRBJ1-2, with D tentatively TRBD1 (5 bases). Trimming stripped 1 base from V and 1 base from J, with 16 bases between. Germline CDR1 and CDR2: MGHRA and YSYEKL. The CDR3 is 17 residues long. The CDR3: CASSQGSTGPYNYGYTF. The CDR3 DNA reads TGCGCCAGCAGCCAAGGCTCCACGGGACCTTATAACTATGGCTACACCTTC.

The sample holds many counts of this clonotype. The rearrangement links TRBV20-1 to TRBJ2-7, with D perhaps assigned TRBD1 or TRBD2 (7 bases each). The CDR3 sequence is 12 residues long. Trimming pared 2 bases from V and 6 bases from J, leaving 11 bases between. CDR1 is DFQATT, CDR2 SNEGSKA, per germline (reference sequence). CDR3 bases: TGCAGTGCTAGACAGGGGGGGATCGAGCAGTACTTC. It translates to CSARQGGIEQYF.